This TCR beta chain was recorded in a study of blood T cell repertoires in COVID-19. Study context: Acute and convalescent COVID-19 samples came from the United States, Italy and Spain. T cells, B-cell-depleted T cells, or PBMCs provided the cDNA or gDNA that served as material.

The CDR3 sequence is 14 residues long. CDR1 is SGHAT, CDR2 FQNNGV, per germline. V gave up 5 bases and J gave up 3 bases; unmatched junction bases: 6. Original data processing: For nucleated cells, counts were estimated from reference gene primer amplification. Here immunoSEQ multiplex PCR was the method, and the copy in TCRdb shows in-frame clones only, minus some. Clone size and V and J calls were adopted from that table, with D and trimming inferred from the DNA. The top ten clones hold around an eighth of a sample with approximately 400,000 clones, around 89% of them seen once. This chain uses TRBV11-2 with TRBJ1-1; 7 bases agree with TRBD1. This TCR derives from a woman aged 45-60 years with COVID-19, enrolled during active disease. Sequences were obtained from peripheral blood. CDR3 sequence reads: CASSPYRGHTEAFF. CDR3 DNA: TGTGCCAGCAGCCCTTACAGGGGTCACACTGAAGCTTTCTTT. Together with reference TRBV11-2 and TRBJ1-1, the CDR3 gives the full variable domain: EAGVAQSPRYKIIEKRQSVAFWCNPISGHATLYWYQQILGQGPKLLIQFQNNGVVDDSQLPKDRFSAERLKGVDSTLKIQPAKLEDSAVYLCASSPYRGHTEAFFGQGTRLTVV.